A selection of T cell receptor beta chains follows, all from one sample in a study of CXCR3-negative and CXCR3-positive naive CD8 T cells. TCRdb re-called the 5' RACE reads and catalogs CDR3 proteins one per entry, DNA excluded. The sample's table shows some 4,000 distinct CDR3 sequences. The sequenced material came from naive CXCR3- CD8+ T cells from blood. The receptor set was obtained from a human donor in good health. Some clones in this sample may be carry-over from other donors' samples. CDR3s include the opening cysteine and the closing phenylalanine or tryptophan. Clone size is given for some rows only: seen once, a few or many times, or a class if the clone is expanded.

>TRBJ2-5|medium-sized|TRBV10-3
CAISNFPQETQYF
>TRBJ2-2|medium-sized|TRBV29-1
CSVVQAGELFF
>TRBJ2-2|medium-sized|TRBV20-1
CSARDPVKRGSNTGELFF
>TRBJ2-7|medium-sized|TRBV5-1
CASSLSGAGEQYF
>TRBJ1-3|medium-sized|TRBV6-6
CASSDLGQGNTIYF
>TRBJ2-1|-|TRBV5-6
CASSLVAGDGLGEQFF
>TRBJ2-7|-|TRBV7-9
CASSSTSYEQYF
>TRBJ2-7|medium-sized|TRBV7-2
CASSPPLSGGEAYEQYF
>TRBJ1-2|medium-sized|TRBV7-9
CASSLGIPHYGYTF
>TRBJ2-1|medium-sized|TRBV29-1
CSVELGNEQFF
>TRBJ1-4|medium-sized|TRBV4-2
CASSQELDGNEKLFF
>TRBJ2-1|medium-sized|TRBV29-1
CSVVNRASGSYNEQFF
>TRBJ2-1|medium-sized|TRBV12-3/TRBV12-4
CASSADTRTSYNEQFF
>TRBJ2-1|-|TRBV2
CATLSIGTSVYNEQFF
>TRBJ2-7|medium-sized|TRBV29-1
CSVEGESYEQYF
>TRBJ2-2|medium-sized|TRBV29-1
CSVVLGDTNTGELFF
>TRBJ2-3|medium-sized|TRBV29-1
CSVVWDSTPDTQYF
>TRBJ2-3|medium-sized|TRBV20-1
CSARGFAGPHVYTQYF
>TRBJ2-5|medium-sized|TRBV20-1
CSGRELGETQYF
>TRBJ1-1|medium-sized|TRBV6-2/TRBV6-3
CASSYSTMTGLDTEAFF
>TRBJ2-1|-|TRBV6-2/TRBV6-3
CASSYSIIHQFF
>TRBJ2-6|medium-sized|TRBV29-1
CSVSGDGSGANVLTF
>TRBJ2-1|-|TRBV4-3
CASSLDWTSSYNEQFF
>TRBJ2-1|medium-sized|TRBV4-3
CASSHRLKGSYNEQFF
>TRBJ2-7|medium-sized|TRBV11-2
CASSVDKASYEQYF
>TRBJ2-5|-|TRBV19
CASSIWLGETQYF
>TRBJ2-6|medium-sized|TRBV6-5
CASSSTSGANVLTF